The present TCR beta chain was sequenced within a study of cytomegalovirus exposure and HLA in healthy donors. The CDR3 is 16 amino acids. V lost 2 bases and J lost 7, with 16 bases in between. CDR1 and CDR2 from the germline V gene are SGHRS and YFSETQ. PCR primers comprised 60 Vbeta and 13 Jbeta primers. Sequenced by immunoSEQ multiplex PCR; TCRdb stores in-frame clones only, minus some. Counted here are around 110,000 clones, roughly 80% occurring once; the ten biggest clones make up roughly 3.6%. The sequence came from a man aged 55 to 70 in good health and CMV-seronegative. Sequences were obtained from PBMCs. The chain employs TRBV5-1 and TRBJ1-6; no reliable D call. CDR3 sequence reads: CASSLQPGSGNSPLHF. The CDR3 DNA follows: TGCGCCAGCAGCTTACAACCGGGATCAGGAAATTCACCCCTCCACTTT.